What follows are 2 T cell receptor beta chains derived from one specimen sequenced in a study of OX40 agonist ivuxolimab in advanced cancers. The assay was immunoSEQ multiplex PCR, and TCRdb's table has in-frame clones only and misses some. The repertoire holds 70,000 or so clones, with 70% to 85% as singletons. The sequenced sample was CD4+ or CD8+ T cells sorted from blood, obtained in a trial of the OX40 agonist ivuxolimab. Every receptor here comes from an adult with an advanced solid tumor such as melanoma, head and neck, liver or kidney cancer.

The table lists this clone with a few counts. CDR3 bases: TGCGCCAGCAGCCAAGATACAGTGACTGGCTACACCTTC. This encodes CASSQDTVTGYTF. The gene calls are TRBV4-1 and TRBJ1-2; D uncertain. Germline loops: CDR1 MGHRA, CDR2 YSYEKL. The germline V and J ends were trimmed by 0 bases and 7 bases, with 9 bases remaining between them. This CDR3 contains 13 residues.

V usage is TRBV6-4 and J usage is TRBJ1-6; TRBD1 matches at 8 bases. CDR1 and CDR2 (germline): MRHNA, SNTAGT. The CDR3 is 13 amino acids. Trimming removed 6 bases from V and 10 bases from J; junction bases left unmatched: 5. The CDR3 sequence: CASRADRGSPLHF. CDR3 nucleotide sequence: TGTGCCAGCAGAGCAGACAGGGGATCACCCCTCCACTTT.